Listed here are 15 T cell receptor beta chains from one sample, sequenced in a study of T cells in localized non-small cell lung cancer. Clones were read by immunoSEQ multiplex PCR, and TCRdb kept only the in-frame ones, dropping some. This table has tens of thousands of clones, 88% appearing once. Sequenced material: peripheral blood, taken before any cancer treatment. The source is a woman aged 40-70 years with stage I squamous cell lung carcinoma.

This clone has a handful of counts. This chain uses TRBV5-8 with TRBJ1-6; 8 bases agree with TRBD1. This CDR3 has 14 residues. V trimming: 1 base; J trimming: 9 bases; junction bases outside the gene matches: 3. Germline V gene lookup returns CDR1 SGHTS and CDR2 YDEGEE. Here the CDR3 reads CASSLQGASSPLHF. CDR3 DNA sequence: TGTGCCAGCAGCTTGCAGGGGGCTAGTTCACCCCTCCACTTT.

This chain uses TRBV7-3 with TRBJ2-7; D may correspond to TRBD1 or TRBD2 (6 bases each). This CDR3 is 14 amino acids long. Germline CDR1 and CDR2: SGHTA and FQGTGA. Trimming removed 5 bases from V and 5 bases from J, with 16 bases in between. The CDR3 DNA is TGTGCCAGCAGCCTGGGGGGCAGGTCCGACGAGCAGTACTTC. This encodes CASSLGGRSDEQYF.

The chain joins TRBV15 to TRBJ1-5, with a tentative D call TRBD1 (6 bases). This CDR3 spans 14 amino acids. Germline CDR1 and CDR2: LNHNV and YYDKDF (reference sequence). V was trimmed by 6 bases and J by 1 base, leaving 10 bases between them. DNA for the CDR3: TGTGCCACCAGTATTCAGGGGAGCAATCAGCCCCAGCATTTT. The encoded protein is CATSIQGSNQPQHF. The complete variable domain, with remaining parts taken from reference TRBV15 and TRBJ1-5, reads DAMVIQNPRYQVTQFGKPVTLSCSQTLNHNVMYWYQQKSSQAPKLLFHYYDKDFNNEADTPDNFQSRRPNTSFCFLDIRSPGLGDTAMYLCATSIQGSNQPQHFGDGTRLSIL.

This chain joins TRBV30 and TRBJ2-2, with D possibly matching TRBD1 (6 bases). Trimming took off 0 bases at V and 0 bases at J, with 11 bases between the two ends. Germline V gene lookup returns CDR1 GTSNPN and CDR2 SVGIG (reference sequence). The CDR3 extends over 16 amino acids. The CDR3 DNA reads as TGTGCCTGGAGTGTAGGACAGCTCGCGAACACCGGGGAGCTGTTTTTT. Protein: CAWSVGQLANTGELFF.

This sequence joins TRBV4-2 and TRBJ2-1, with TRBD2 identical over 10 bases. The CDR3 consists of 15 residues. In germline, CDR1 is LGHNA, CDR2 YNFKEQ. With 5 bases clipped from V and 6 bases from J, the junction kept 7 bases outside the gene matches. The CDR3 reads CASSDTGLAINEQFF. DNA of the CDR3: TGTGCCAGCAGCGACACGGGACTAGCGATCAATGAGCAGTTCTTC.

The chain uses TRBV19 and TRBJ1-6; D not resolved. The CDR3 covers 13 residues. V was clipped by 8 bases and J by 4 bases, with 9 bases between them. Germline CDR1 reads LNHDA; CDR2 reads SQIVND (reference sequence). The CDR3 sequence is CASQPDYNSPLHF. The CDR3 DNA is TGTGCCAGTCAACCGGATTATAATTCACCCCTCCACTTT.

The rearrangement joins TRBV7-8 to TRBJ2-7; 7 nucleotides align to TRBD1. The CDR3 contains 14 residues. Germline V gene lookup returns CDR1 SGHVS and CDR2 FQNEAQ. Unmatched junction bases numbered 8, after V lost 5 bases and J lost 4 bases. The CDR3 DNA sequence: TGTGCCAGCAGCCCGACAGGGACGGCTTACGAGCAGTACTTC. Its translation: CASSPTGTAYEQYF.

J is TRBJ1-2 and V is TRBV18, with D possibly being TRBD1 (5 bases). CDR3 length: 15 residues. V was clipped by 3 bases and J by 4 bases, with 15 bases between them. Germline CDR1 and CDR2: KGHSH and LQKENI. CDR3 in DNA: TGTGCCAGCTCACCTCCGGCAGGGATGGGCTATGGCTACACCTTC. It specifies CASSPPAGMGYGYTF.

The gene calls are TRBV5-1 and TRBJ2-2; D uncertain. Trimming pared 1 base from V and 4 bases from J, leaving 8 bases between. Per the germline V gene, CDR1 is SGHRS and CDR2 is YFSETQ. There are 14 residues in the CDR3. DNA of the CDR3: TGCGCCAGCAGCTTGTCATGGGGCACCGGGGAGCTGTTTTTT. It encodes CASSLSWGTGELFF.

The chain recombines TRBV4-1 with TRBJ2-3; D possibly corresponds to TRBD1 (6 bases). The CDR3 sequence is 15 residues long. CDR1 and CDR2 (germline): MGHRA, YSYEKL. V shed 6 bases and J shed 0 bases, with 13 bases lying between them. Written as DNA, the CDR3 is TGCGCCAGCAGAAGGACAGAAATCAGCACAGATACGCAGTATTTT. Translation gives CASRRTEISTDTQYF.

The genes are TRBV7-9 and TRBJ1-1; a weak D match, TRBD1 (5 bases). The germline CDR1 and CDR2 sequences are SEHNR and FQNEAQ (reference sequence). CDR3 length equals 14 residues. V was clipped by 5 bases and J by 3 bases, with 13 bases between them. The CDR3 is CASSLLGRHTEAFF. CDR3 sequence (DNA): TGTGCCAGCAGCCTTCTGGGACGACACACTGAAGCTTTCTTT.

The chain carries TRBV7-8 and TRBJ2-1, with a weak D call TRBD2 (6 bases). The germline V gene has CDR1 SGHVS and CDR2 FQNEAQ. The CDR3 covers 15 residues. Trimming pared 5 bases from V and 5 bases from J, leaving 16 bases between. Here the CDR3 reads CASSPARGNHNEQFF. In nucleotides, the CDR3 is TGTGCCAGCAGCCCCGCACGGGGGAATCACAATGAGCAGTTCTTC.

The genes are TRBV19 and TRBJ2-7, with D perhaps given as TRBD1 or TRBD2 (5 bases each). The CDR3 has 13 residues. V was shortened by 4 bases and J by 5 bases, with 12 bases between the two germline ends. The germline CDR1 and CDR2 sequences are LNHDA and SQIVND (reference sequence). The CDR3 spells CASSTFGTDEQYF. The CDR3 bases are TGTGCCAGTAGTACATTTGGGACCGACGAGCAGTACTTC. Full variable domain (outside the CDR3, taken from reference TRBV19 and TRBJ2-7): DGGITQSPKYLFRKEGQNVTLSCEQNLNHDAMYWYRQDPGQGLRLIYYSQIVNDFQKGDIAEGYSVSREKKESFPLTVTSAQKNPTAFYLCASSTFGTDEQYFGPGTRLTVT.

V is TRBV7-2 and J is TRBJ2-7, with 9 positions matching TRBD1. The V gene end was trimmed by 1 base and the J gene end by 6 bases; junction bases not matched to a gene: 7. Germline V gene data show CDR1 as SGHTA and CDR2 as FQGNSA. CDR3 length equals 15 residues. The CDR3 is CASSLDWDRAGEQYF. CDR3 bases: TGTGCCAGCAGCTTAGACTGGGACAGGGCGGGCGAGCAGTACTTC.

The chain carries TRBV9 and TRBJ1-1; TRBD1 agrees at 9 bases. The germline gives CDR1 SGDLS, CDR2 YYNGEE. V lost 4 bases, J lost 12 bases, and 10 bases stayed unmatched. CDR3 size: 13 residues. The DNA of the CDR3 is TGTGCCAGCAGCCCCAATCGGGACAGGGCTACTTTCTTT. Translating gives CASSPNRDRATFF.